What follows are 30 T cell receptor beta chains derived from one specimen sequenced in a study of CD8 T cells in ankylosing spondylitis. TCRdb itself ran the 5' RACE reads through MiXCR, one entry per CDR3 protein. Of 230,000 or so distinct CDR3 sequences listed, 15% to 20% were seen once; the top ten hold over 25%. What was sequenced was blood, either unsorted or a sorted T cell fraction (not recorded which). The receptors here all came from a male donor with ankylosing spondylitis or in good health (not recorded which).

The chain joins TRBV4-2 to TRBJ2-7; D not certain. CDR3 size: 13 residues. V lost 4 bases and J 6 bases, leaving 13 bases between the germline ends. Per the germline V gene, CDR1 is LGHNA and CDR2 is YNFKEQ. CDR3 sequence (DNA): TGTGCCAGCAGCCCCTATATAGCTCGCGAGCAGTACTTC. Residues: CASSPYIAREQYF.

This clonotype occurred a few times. The CDR3 loop reads CASSLYGGGTGELFF. As DNA, the CDR3 is TGTGCCAGCAGTTTATATGGGGGCGGCACCGGGGAGCTGTTTTTT. V usage is TRBV12-3 or TRBV12-4 and J usage is TRBJ2-2; perhaps TRBD1 as D (6 bases). Trimming left V 2 bases short and J 4 bases short, with 11 bases between. This CDR3 comprises 15 residues.

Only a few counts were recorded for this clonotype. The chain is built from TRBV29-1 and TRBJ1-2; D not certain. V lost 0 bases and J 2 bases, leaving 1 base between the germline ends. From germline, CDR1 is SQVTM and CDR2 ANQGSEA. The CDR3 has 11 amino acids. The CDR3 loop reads CSVEENYGYTF. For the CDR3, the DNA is TGCAGCGTTGAAGAGAACTATGGCTACACCTTC.

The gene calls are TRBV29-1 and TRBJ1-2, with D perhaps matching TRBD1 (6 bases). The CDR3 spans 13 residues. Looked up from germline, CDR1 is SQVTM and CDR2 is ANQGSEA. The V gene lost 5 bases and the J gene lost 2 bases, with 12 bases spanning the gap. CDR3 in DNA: TGCAGCGTTAAGGACAGCGAGAACTATGGCTACACCTTC. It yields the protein CSVKDSENYGYTF.

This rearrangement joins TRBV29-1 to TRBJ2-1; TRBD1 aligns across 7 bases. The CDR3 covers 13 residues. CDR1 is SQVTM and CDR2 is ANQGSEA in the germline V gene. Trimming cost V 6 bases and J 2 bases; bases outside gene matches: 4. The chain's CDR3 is CSVPGQTYNEQFF. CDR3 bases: TGCAGCGTGCCGGGACAGACCTACAATGAGCAGTTCTTC.

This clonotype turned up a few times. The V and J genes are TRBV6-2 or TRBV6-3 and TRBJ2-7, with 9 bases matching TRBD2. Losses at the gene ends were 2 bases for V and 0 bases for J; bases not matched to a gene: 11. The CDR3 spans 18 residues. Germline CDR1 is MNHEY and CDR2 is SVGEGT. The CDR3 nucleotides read TGTGCCAGCAGTTACGATCTAGCGGGACGGACTAGCTCCTACGAGCAGTACTTC. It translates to CASSYDLAGRTSSYEQYF.

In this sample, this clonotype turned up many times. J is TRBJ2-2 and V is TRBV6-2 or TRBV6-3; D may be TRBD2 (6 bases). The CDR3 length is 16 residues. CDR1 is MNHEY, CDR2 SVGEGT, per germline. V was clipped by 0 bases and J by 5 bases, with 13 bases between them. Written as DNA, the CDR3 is TGTGCCAGCAGTTACTCGACTAGGGGCGGGACCGGGGAGCTGTTTTTT. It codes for CASSYSTRGGTGELFF.

The CDR3 nucleotides read TGTGCCAGCTCAACCGGGACGGTGAACACCGGGGAGCTGTTTTTT. It specifies CASSTGTVNTGELFF. The chain recombines TRBV5-5 with TRBJ2-2; D tentatively reads TRBD1 or TRBD2 (5 bases each). V was clipped by 7 bases and J by 1 base, with 14 bases between them. The CDR3 loop spans 15 amino acids. In germline, CDR1 is SGHKS, CDR2 YYEKEE (reference sequence).

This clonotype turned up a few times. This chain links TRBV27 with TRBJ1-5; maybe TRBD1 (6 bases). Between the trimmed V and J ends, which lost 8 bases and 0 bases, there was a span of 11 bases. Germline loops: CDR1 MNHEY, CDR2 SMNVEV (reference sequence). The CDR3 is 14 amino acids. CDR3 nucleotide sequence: TGTGCCAGCTCAACAGGGAATAGCAATCAGCCCCAGCATTTT. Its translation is CASSTGNSNQPQHF.

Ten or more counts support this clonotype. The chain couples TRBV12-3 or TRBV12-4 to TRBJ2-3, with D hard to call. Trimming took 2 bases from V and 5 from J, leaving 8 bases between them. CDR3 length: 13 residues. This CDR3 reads CASSLTRIDTQYF. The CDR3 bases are TGTGCCAGCAGTTTAACCCGAATAGATACGCAGTATTTT.

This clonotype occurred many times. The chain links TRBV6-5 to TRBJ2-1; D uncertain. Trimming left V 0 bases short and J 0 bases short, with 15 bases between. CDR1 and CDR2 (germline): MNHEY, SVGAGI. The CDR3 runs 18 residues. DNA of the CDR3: TGTGCCAGCAGTTACTCGCCCTTATCCCCTAGCTCCTACAATGAGCAGTTCTTC. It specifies CASSYSPLSPSSYNEQFF.

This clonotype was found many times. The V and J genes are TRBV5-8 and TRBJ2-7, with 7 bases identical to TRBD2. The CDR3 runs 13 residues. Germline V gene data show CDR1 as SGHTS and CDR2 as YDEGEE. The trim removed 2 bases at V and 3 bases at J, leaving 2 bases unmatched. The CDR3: CASSFGGDYEQYF. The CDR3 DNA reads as TGTGCCAGCAGCTTTGGGGGGGACTACGAGCAGTACTTC.

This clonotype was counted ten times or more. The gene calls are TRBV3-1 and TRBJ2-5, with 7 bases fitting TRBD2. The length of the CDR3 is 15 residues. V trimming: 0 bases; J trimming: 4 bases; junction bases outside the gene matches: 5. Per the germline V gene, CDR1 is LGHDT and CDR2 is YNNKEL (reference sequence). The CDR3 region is CASSQDYGRRETQYF. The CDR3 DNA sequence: TGTGCCAGCAGCCAAGATTACGGGAGGAGAGAGACCCAGTACTTC.

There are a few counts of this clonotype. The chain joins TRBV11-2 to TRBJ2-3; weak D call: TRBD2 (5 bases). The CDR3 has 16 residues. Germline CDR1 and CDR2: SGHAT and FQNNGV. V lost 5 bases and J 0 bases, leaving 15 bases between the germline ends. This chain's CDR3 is CASSPYSGPSTDTQYF. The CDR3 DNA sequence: TGTGCCAGCAGCCCGTACAGCGGTCCTAGCACAGATACGCAGTATTTT. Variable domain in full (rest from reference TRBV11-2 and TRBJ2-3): EAGVAQSPRYKIIEKRQSVAFWCNPISGHATLYWYQQILGQGPKLLIQFQNNGVVDDSQLPKDRFSAERLKGVDSTLKIQPAKLEDSAVYLCASSPYSGPSTDTQYFGPGTRLTVL.

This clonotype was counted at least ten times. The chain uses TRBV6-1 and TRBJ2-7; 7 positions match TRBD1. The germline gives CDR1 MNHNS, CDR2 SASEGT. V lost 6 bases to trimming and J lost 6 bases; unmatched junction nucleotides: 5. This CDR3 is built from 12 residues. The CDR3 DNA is TGTGCCAGCAGCGAGGCAGGGGGCGAGCAGTACTTC. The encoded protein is CASSEAGGEQYF.

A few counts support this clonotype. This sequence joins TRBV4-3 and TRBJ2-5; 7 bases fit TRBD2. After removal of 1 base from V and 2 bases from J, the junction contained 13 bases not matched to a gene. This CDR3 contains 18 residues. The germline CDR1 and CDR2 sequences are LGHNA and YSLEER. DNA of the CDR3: TGCGCCAGCAGCCAAGGAGCGGGGCGGGGCAGGTTACAAGAGACCCAGTACTTC. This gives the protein CASSQGAGRGRLQETQYF.

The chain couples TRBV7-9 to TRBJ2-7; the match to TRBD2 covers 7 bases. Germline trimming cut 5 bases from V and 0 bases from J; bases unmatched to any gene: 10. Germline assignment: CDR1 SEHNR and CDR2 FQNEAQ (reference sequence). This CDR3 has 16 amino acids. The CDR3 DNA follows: TGTGCCAGCAGCCCACGGACTAGTGGGGTCTCCTACGAGCAGTACTTC. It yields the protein CASSPRTSGVSYEQYF.

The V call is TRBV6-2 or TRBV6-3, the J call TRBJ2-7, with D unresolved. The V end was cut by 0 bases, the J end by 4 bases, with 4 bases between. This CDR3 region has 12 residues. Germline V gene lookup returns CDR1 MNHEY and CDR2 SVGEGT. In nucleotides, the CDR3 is TGTGCCAGCAGTTACTCTCCGTACGAGCAGTACTTC. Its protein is CASSYSPYEQYF.

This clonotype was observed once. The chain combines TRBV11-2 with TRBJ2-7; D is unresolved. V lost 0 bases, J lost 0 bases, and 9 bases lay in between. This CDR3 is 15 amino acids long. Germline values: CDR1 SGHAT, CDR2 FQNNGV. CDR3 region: CASSLEPPASYEQYF. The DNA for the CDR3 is TGTGCCAGCAGCTTAGAACCCCCCGCCTCCTACGAGCAGTACTTC.

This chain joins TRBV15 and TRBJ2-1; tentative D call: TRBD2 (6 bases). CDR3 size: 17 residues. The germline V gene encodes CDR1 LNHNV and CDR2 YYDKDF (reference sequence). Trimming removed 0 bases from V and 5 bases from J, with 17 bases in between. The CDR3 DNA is TGTGCCACCAGCAGAGATCCGGGCCTAGCGAGCAACAATGAGCAGTTCTTC. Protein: CATSRDPGLASNNEQFF.

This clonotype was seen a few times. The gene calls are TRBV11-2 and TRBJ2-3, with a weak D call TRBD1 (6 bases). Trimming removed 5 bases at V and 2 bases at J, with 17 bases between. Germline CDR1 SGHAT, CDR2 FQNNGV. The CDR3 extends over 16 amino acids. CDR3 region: CASSELTGTITDTQYF. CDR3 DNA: TGTGCCAGCAGCGAACTCACAGGGACAATCACAGATACGCAGTATTTT.

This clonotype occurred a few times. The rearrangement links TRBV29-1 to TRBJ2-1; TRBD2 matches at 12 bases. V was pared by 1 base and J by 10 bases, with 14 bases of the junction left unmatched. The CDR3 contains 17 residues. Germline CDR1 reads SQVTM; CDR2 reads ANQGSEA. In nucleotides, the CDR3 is TGCAGCGTTGAAGGACTAGCGGGAGTTGGGAGTCTTGGAGAGCAGTTCTTC. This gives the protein CSVEGLAGVGSLGEQFF.

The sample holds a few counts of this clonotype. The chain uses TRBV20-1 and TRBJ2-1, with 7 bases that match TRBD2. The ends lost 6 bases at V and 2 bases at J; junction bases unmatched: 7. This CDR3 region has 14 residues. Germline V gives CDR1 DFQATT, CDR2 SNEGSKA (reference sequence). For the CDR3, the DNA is TGCAGTGCCCAGCTAGCGGATACCTACAATGAGCAGTTCTTC. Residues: CSAQLADTYNEQFF.

CDR3 sequence (DNA): TGTGCCAGCAGTTATCGTCAGGAAAATCAGCCCCAGCATTTT. Its protein is CASSYRQENQPQHF. V is TRBV6-5 and J is TRBJ1-5; no reliable D call. This CDR3 contains 14 residues. The V gene's germline CDR1 is MNHEY and CDR2 SVGAGI. Trimming took off 3 bases at V and 4 bases at J, with 10 bases between the two ends.

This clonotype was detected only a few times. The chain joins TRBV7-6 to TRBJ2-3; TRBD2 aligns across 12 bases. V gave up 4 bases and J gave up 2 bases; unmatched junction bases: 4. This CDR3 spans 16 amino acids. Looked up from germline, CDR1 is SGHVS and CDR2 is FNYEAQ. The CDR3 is CASSSLAGGDTDTQYF. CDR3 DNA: TGTGCCAGCAGCTCCCTAGCGGGAGGGGACACAGATACGCAGTATTTT. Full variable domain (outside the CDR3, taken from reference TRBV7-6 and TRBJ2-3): GAGVSQSPRYKVTKRGQDVALRCDPISGHVSLYWYRQALGQGPEFLTYFNYEAQQDKSGLPNDRFSAERPEGSISTLTIQRTEQRDSAMYRCASSSLAGGDTDTQYFGPGTRLTVL.

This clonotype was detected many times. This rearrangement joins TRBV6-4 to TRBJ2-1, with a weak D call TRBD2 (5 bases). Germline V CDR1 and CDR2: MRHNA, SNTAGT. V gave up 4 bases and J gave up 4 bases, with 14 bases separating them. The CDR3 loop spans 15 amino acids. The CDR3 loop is CASSGSGSEYNEQFF. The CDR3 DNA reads TGTGCCAGCAGTGGTAGTGGGAGTGAGTACAATGAGCAGTTCTTC.

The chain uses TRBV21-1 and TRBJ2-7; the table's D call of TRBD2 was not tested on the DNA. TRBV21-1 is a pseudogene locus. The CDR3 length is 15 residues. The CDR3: CASSKGRGDFYEQYF. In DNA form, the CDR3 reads TGTGCCAGCAGCAAGGGGAGGGGGGACTTCTACGAGCAGTACTTC.

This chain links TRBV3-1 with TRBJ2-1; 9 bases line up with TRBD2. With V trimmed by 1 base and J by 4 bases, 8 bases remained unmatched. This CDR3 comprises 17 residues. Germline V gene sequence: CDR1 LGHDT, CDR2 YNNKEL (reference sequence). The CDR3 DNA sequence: TGTGCCAGCAGCCAAGCGTTGGAGCTAGCGGGATACAATGAGCAGTTCTTC. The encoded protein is CASSQALELAGYNEQFF.

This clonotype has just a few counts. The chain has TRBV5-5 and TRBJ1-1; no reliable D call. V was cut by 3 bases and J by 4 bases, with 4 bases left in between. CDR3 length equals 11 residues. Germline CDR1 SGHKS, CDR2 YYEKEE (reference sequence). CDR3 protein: CASSWGTEAFF. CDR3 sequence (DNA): TGTGCCAGCAGCTGGGGCACTGAAGCTTTCTTT.

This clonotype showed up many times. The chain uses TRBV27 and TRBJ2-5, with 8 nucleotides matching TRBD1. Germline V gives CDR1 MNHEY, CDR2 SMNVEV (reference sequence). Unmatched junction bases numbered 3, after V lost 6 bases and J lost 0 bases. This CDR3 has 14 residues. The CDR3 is CASRRTGYQETQYF. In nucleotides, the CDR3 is TGTGCCAGCAGACGGACAGGGTACCAAGAGACCCAGTACTTC.